A selection of T cell receptor beta chains follows, all from one sample in a study of response to subunit inactivated influenza vaccine. Using its own MiXCR run on the RT-PCR reads, TCRdb lists one record per CDR3 protein. The data hold 650,000 to 800,000 distinct CDR3 sequences, with around 20% observed a single time. This specimen was PBMCs from blood, taken 4 to 6 days after vaccination. The receptors stem from a man aged 50 to 60 who received an inactivated influenza vaccine. Both conserved end residues are part of each CDR3. The order of the fields is clone size, J gene, D gene, V gene, CDR3 protein, CDR3 DNA. The D gene is left open where the match is weak. Expanded clones are given a class, and other clones once, few, many or no size at all.

size: many; J: TRBJ2-5; D: NA; V: TRBV20-1; CDR3: CSAPGEEETQYF; DNA: TGCAGTGCTCCAGGGGAGGAAGAGACCCAGTACTTC
size: few; J: TRBJ2-1; D: NA; V: TRBV5-1; CDR3: CASAPTTYNEQFF; DNA: TGCGCCAGCGCCCCTACCACCTACAATGAGCAGTTCTTC
size: NA; J: TRBJ1-2; D: NA; V: TRBV6-4; CDR3: CASSDSLGRGYTF; DNA: TGTGCCAGCAGTGACTCACTGGGACGTGGCTACACCTTC
size: NA; J: TRBJ1-2; D: TRBD1; V: TRBV20-1; CDR3: CSARTAGGLSGYTF; DNA: TGCAGTGCTAGAACGGCAGGGGGCCTATCTGGCTACACCTTC
size: NA; J: TRBJ2-3; D: TRBD2; V: TRBV2; CDR3: CASSDLWLTSGIDTQYF; DNA: TGTGCCAGCAGTGACTTATGGTTGACTAGCGGGATAGATACGCAGTATTTT
size: many; J: TRBJ2-1; D: NA; V: TRBV4-3; CDR3: CASSQELTTSEQFF; DNA: TGCGCCAGCAGCCAAGAACTCACTACAAGTGAGCAGTTCTTC
size: NA; J: TRBJ2-2; D: NA; V: TRBV7-2; CDR3: CASSLDSFPGELFF; DNA: TGTGCCAGCAGCTTGGACAGTTTTCCCGGGGAGCTGTTTTTT
size: NA; J: TRBJ1-1; D: NA; V: TRBV5-5; CDR3: CASSLEPGIRLMNTEAFF; DNA: TGTGCCAGCAGCTTGGAACCCGGGATCCGGCTCATGAACACTGAAGCTTTCTTT
size: few; J: TRBJ2-7; D: TRBD1; V: TRBV10-3; CDR3: CAISGGQGSYEQYF; DNA: TGTGCCATCAGTGGGGGACAGGGGTCCTACGAGCAGTACTTC
size: few; J: TRBJ2-1; D: NA; V: TRBV6-5; CDR3: CASSYSVGVYEQFF; DNA: TGTGCCAGCAGTTACTCGGTAGGGGTTTATGAGCAGTTCTTC
size: NA; J: TRBJ2-5; D: NA; V: TRBV5-1; CDR3: CASTGVGTPEETQYF; DNA: TGCGCCAGCACCGGGGTAGGGACTCCCGAGGAGACCCAGTACTTC
size: NA; J: TRBJ2-7; D: TRBD1; V: TRBV5-1; CDR3: CASSPTGSREQYF; DNA: TGCGCCAGCAGCCCGACAGGGAGTAGGGAGCAGTACTTC
size: few; J: TRBJ1-5; D: NA; V: TRBV6-2/TRBV6-3; CDR3: CASRKGGDSQPQHF; DNA: TGTGCCAGCAGGAAGGGGGGGGATAGTCAGCCCCAGCATTTT
size: NA; J: TRBJ2-1; D: NA; V: TRBV11-2; CDR3: CASSPTRGRGYNEQFF; DNA: TGTGCCAGCAGCCCTACGCGGGGCAGGGGCTACAATGAGCAGTTCTTC
size: many; J: TRBJ2-1; D: TRBD2; V: TRBV5-1; CDR3: CASSLGGGEYNEQFF; DNA: TGCGCCAGCAGCTTGGGCGGGGGAGAGTACAATGAGCAGTTCTTC
size: many; J: TRBJ1-5; D: NA; V: TRBV6-6; CDR3: CASSYSWGQPQHF; DNA: TGTGCCAGCAGTTACTCTTGGGGTCAGCCCCAGCATTTT
size: once; J: TRBJ2-7; D: TRBD1; V: TRBV20-1; CDR3: CSATSMGQGGYEQYF; DNA: TGCAGTGCAACCTCCATGGGACAGGGAGGCTACGAGCAGTACTTC
size: few; J: TRBJ2-7; D: TRBD2; V: TRBV4-3; CDR3: CASSQELTSGYYEQYF; DNA: TGCGCCAGCAGCCAAGAGCTCACTAGCGGCTACTACGAGCAGTACTTC
size: NA; J: TRBJ1-1; D: NA; V: TRBV7-9; CDR3: CASSLVGLRVEAFF; DNA: TGTGCCAGCAGCTTAGTGGGGCTCCGGGTTGAGGCTTTCTTT
size: NA; J: TRBJ1-1; D: NA; V: TRBV7-2; CDR3: CASSLQQGMTEAFF; DNA: TGTGCCAGCAGCTTACAGCAGGGAATGACTGAAGCTTTCTTT
size: few; J: TRBJ2-5; D: NA; V: TRBV12-3/TRBV12-4; CDR3: CASSLALTSQETQYF; DNA: TGTGCCAGCAGTTTAGCGCTTACCAGCCAAGAGACCCAGTACTTC
size: many; J: TRBJ2-1; D: NA; V: TRBV12-3/TRBV12-4; CDR3: CASRGNRDNEQFF; DNA: TGTGCCAGCAGGGGAAACAGAGACAATGAGCAGTTCTTC
size: few; J: TRBJ2-1; D: NA; V: TRBV9; CDR3: CASSVVGVEQFF; DNA: TGTGCCAGCAGCGTAGTCGGAGTTGAGCAGTTCTTC
size: NA; J: TRBJ2-1; D: NA; V: TRBV5-1; CDR3: CASSMDRYNEQFF; DNA: TGCGCCAGCAGCATGGACCGATACAATGAGCAGTTCTTC
size: NA; J: TRBJ1-2; D: NA; V: TRBV9; CDR3: CASSVVRGNYGYTF; DNA: TGTGCCAGCAGCGTAGTCCGGGGGAACTATGGCTACACCTTC
size: many; J: TRBJ2-1; D: NA; V: TRBV6-2/TRBV6-3; CDR3: CASSPIDLRADNEQFF; DNA: TGTGCCAGCAGCCCTATTGACTTACGGGCCGACAATGAGCAGTTCTTC
size: NA; J: TRBJ1-2; D: NA; V: TRBV12-3/TRBV12-4; CDR3: CASSPRSSLSVFYGYTF; DNA: TGTGCCAGCAGTCCCCGTAGCAGCCTGAGCGTGTTCTATGGCTACACCTTC
size: NA; J: TRBJ1-4; D: NA; V: TRBV4-1; CDR3: CASSPGTIGGSEKLFF; DNA: TGTGCCAGCAGCCCCGGGACAATCGGCGGGTCAGAAAAACTGTTTTTT
size: few; J: TRBJ2-7; D: NA; V: TRBV28; CDR3: CASSFGVKSGEQYF; DNA: TGTGCCAGCAGTTTTGGAGTAAAGAGCGGCGAGCAGTACTTC
size: many; J: TRBJ2-1; D: NA; V: TRBV11-2; CDR3: CASDTSGRYYNEQFF; DNA: TGTGCCAGCGACACGAGCGGGCGATACTACAATGAGCAGTTCTTC